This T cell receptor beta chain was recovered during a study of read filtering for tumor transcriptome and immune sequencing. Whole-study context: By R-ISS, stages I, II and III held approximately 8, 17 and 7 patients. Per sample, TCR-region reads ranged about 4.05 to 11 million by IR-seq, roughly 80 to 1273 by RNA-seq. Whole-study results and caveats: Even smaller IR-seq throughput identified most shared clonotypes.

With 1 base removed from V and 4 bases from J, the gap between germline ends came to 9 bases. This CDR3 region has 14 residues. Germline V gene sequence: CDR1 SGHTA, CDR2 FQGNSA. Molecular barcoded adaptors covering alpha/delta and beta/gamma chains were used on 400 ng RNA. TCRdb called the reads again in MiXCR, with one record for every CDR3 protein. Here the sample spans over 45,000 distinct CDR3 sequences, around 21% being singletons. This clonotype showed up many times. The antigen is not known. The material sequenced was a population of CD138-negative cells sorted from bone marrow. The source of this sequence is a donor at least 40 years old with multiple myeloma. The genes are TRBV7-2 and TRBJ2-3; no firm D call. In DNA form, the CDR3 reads TGTGCCAGCAGCTTAGGGTCTTCGGCAGATACGCAGTATTTT. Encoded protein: CASSLGSSADTQYF.